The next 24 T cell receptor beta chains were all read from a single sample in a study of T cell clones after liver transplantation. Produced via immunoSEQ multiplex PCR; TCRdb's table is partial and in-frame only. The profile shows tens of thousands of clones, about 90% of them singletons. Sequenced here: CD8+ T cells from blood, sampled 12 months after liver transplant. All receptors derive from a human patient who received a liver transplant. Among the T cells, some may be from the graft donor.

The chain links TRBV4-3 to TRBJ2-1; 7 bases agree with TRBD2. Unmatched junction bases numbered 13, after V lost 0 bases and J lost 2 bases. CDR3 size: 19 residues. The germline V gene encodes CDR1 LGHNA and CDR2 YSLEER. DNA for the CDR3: TGCGCCAGCAGCCAAGAGCAGATCGGGTGGGCGGGAGCCTACAATGAGCAGTTCTTC. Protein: CASSQEQIGWAGAYNEQFF.

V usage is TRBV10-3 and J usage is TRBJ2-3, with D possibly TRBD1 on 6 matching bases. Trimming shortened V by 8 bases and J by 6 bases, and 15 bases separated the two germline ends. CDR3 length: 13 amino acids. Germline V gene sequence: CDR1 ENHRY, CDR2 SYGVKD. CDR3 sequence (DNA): TGTGCCATCGCCGGGACAATTCAGGATACGCAGTATTTT. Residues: CAIAGTIQDTQYF.

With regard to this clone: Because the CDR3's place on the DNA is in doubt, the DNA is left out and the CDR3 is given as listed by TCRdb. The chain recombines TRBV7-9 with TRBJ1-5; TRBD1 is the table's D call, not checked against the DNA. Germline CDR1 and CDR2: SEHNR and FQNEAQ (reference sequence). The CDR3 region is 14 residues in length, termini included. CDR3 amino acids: CASSTSTGYQPQHF.

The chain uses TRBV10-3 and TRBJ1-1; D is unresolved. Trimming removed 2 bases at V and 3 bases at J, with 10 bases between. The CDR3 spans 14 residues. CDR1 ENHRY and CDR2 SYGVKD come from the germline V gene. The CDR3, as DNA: TGTGCCATCAGTGAGGGTGTGGGGTACACTGAAGCTTTCTTT. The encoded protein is CAISEGVGYTEAFF.

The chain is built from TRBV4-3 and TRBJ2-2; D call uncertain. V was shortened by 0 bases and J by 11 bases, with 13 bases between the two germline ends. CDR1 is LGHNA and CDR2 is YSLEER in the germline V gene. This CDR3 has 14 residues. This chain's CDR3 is CASSQDKVAPELFF. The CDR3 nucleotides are TGCGCCAGCAGCCAAGATAAAGTGGCCCCCGAGCTGTTTTTT.

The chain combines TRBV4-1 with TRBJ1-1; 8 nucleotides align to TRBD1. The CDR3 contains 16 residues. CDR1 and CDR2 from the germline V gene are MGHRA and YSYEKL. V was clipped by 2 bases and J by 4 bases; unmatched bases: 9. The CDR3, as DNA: TGCGCCAGCAGCCAATGGACAGGGAGAGAGGGCACTGAAGCTTTCTTT. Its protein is CASSQWTGREGTEAFF.

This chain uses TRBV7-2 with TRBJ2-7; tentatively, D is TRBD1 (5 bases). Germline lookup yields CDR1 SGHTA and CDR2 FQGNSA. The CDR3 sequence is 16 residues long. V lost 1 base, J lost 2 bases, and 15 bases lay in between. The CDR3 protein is CASSLVPRTPAYEQYF. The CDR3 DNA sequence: TGTGCCAGCAGCTTAGTTCCTCGGACACCTGCCTACGAGCAGTACTTC.

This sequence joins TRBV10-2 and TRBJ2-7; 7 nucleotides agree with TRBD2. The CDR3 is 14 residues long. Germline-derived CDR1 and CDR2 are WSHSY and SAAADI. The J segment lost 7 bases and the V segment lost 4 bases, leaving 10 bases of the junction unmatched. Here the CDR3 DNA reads TGCGCCAGCAGTGTCACGGGAGGTGCGTGGGAGCAGTACTTC. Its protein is CASSVTGGAWEQYF.

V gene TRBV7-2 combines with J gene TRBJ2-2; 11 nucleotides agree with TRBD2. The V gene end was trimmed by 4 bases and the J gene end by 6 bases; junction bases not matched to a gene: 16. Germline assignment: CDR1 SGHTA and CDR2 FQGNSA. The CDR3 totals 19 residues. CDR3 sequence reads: CASSSSERGLSGRAGELFF. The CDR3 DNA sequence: TGTGCCAGCAGCTCCTCGGAAAGGGGGCTTAGCGGGAGGGCCGGGGAGCTGTTTTTT.

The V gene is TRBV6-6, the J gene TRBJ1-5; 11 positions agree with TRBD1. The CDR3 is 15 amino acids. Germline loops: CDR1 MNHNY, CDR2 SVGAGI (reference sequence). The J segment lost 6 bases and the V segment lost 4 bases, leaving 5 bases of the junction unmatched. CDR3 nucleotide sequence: TGTGCCAGCAGTTCCGGGACAGGGGGTGGTCAGCCCCAGCATTTT. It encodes CASSSGTGGGQPQHF.

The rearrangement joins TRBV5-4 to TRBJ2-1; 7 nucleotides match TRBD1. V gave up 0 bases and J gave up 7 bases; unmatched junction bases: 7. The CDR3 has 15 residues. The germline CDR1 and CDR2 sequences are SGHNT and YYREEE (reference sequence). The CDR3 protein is CASSLGRGRMNEQFF. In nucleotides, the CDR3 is TGTGCCAGCAGCTTGGGTAGGGGGCGTATGAATGAGCAGTTCTTC. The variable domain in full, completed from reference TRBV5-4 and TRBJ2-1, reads ETGVTQSPTHLIKTRGQQVTLRCSSQSGHNTVSWYQQALGQGPQFIFQYYREEENGRGNFPPRFSGLQFPNYSSELNVNALELDDSALYLCASSLGRGRMNEQFFGPGTRLTVL.

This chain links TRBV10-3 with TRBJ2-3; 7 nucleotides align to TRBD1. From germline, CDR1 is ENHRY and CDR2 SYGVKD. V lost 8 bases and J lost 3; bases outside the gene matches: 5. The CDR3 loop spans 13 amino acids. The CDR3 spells CAIGQGETDTQYF. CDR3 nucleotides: TGTGCCATCGGGCAGGGGGAGACAGATACGCAGTATTTT.

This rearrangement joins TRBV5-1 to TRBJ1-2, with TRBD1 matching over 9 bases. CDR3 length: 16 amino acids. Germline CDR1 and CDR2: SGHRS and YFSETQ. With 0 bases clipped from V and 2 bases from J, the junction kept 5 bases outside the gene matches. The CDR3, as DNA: TGCGCCAGCAGCTTGGACCCCGACAGGGGGAACTATGGCTACACCTTC. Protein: CASSLDPDRGNYGYTF.

The CDR3 spells CATSPGTSVDNEQFF. The CDR3 DNA sequence: TGTGCCACTTCCCCCGGGACTAGTGTTGACAATGAGCAGTTCTTC. The rearrangement uses TRBV6-5 and TRBJ2-1; 8 bases fit TRBD2. Germline V gene sequence: CDR1 MNHEY, CDR2 SVGAGI. V shed 10 bases, J shed 5 bases, and the junction held 13 bases outside the gene matches. The CDR3 totals 15 residues.

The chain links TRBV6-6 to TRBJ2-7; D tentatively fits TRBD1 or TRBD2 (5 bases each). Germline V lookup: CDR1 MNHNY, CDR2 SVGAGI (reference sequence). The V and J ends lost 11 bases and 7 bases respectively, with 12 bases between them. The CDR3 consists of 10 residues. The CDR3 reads CASSGGEQYF. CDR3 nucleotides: TGTGCCTCGTCTGGGGGAGAGCAGTACTTC.

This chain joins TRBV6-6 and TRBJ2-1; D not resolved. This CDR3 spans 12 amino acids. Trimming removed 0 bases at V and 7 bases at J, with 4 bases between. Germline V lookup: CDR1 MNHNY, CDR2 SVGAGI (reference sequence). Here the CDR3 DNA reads TGTGCCAGCAGTTACTCACCTAATGAGCAGTTCTTC. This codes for CASSYSPNEQFF.

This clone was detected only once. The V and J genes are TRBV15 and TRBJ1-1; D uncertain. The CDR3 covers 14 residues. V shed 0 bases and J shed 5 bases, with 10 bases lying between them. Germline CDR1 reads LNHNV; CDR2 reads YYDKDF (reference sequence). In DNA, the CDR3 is TGTGCCACCAGCAGAGATCAGTCCTTAACTGAAGCTTTCTTT. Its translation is CATSRDQSLTEAFF.

CDR3 residues: CSVPLITDTQYF. DNA of the CDR3: TGCAGCGTTCCACTTATCACAGATACGCAGTATTTT. The J gene is TRBJ2-3, the V gene TRBV29-1; no clear D gene. This CDR3 has 12 amino acids. With 5 bases removed from V and 2 bases from J, the gap between germline ends came to 8 bases. From germline, CDR1 is SQVTM and CDR2 ANQGSEA.

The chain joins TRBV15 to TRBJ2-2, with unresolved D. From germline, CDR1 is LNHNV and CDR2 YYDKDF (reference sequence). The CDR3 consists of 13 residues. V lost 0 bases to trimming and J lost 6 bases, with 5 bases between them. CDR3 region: CATSRDQAGELFF. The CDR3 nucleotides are TGTGCCACCAGCAGAGATCAAGCCGGGGAGCTGTTTTTT.

CDR3 sequence reads: CASSSYEQYF. DNA of the CDR3: TGTGCCAGCAGTTCTTACGAGCAGTACTTC. The gene calls are TRBV2 and TRBJ2-7; no definite D call. V was cut by 5 bases and J by 4 bases, with 3 bases left in between. CDR1 and CDR2 (germline): SNHLY, FYNNEI. The CDR3 spans 10 residues.

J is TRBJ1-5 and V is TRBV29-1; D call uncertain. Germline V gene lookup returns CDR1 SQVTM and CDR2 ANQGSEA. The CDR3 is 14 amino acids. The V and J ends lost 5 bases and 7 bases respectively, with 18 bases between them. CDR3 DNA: TGCAGCGTTCCCGGGCCTCCGGGAGGACAGCCCCAGCATTTT. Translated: CSVPGPPGGQPQHF.

CDR3 residues: CASSIDHRGGNEQFF. Here the CDR3 DNA reads TGTGCCAGTAGTATAGATCACAGGGGTGGCAATGAGCAGTTCTTC. This sequence joins TRBV19 and TRBJ2-1, with 7 bases lining up with TRBD1. The CDR3 spans 15 residues. In germline, CDR1 is LNHDA, CDR2 SQIVND (reference sequence). Unmatched junction bases numbered 5, after V lost 0 bases and J lost 6 bases.

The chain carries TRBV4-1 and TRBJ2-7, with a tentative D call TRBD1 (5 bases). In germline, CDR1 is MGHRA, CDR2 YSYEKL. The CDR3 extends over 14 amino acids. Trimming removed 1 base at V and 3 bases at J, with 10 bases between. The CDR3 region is CASSQGPQGYEQYF. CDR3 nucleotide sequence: TGCGCCAGCAGCCAAGGCCCGCAGGGCTACGAGCAGTACTTC.

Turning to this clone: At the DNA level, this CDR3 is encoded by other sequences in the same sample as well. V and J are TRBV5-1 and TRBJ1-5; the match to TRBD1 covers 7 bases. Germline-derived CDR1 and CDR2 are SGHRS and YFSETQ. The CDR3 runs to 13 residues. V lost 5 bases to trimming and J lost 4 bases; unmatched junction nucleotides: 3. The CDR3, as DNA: TGCGCCAGCAGTTTGACAGGGAATCAGCCCCAGCATTTT. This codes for CASSLTGNQPQHF.